This T cell receptor (beta chain) was sequenced for a study of T cells expressing NK-cell markers (dated by TCRdb to about 2020). Study-level background: Three sorted T-cell subsets (CD3+CD56+NKG2C+, CD3+CD56+NKG2C- and CD3+CD56-NKG2C+) from 8 or 9 donors had their TCR beta-chain repertoires profiled. Libraries were sequenced as 2 x 150 bp reads on Illumina HiSeq 2000/2500, MiSeq or NextSeq. The study sequenced eight donors, all healthy volunteers chosen at random: three men and five women. Seven of the eight sequenced donors were HCMV-seropositive and one was HCMV-seronegative.

Concerning this clonotype itself: The clone's antigen remains unknown.

Sequencing relied on an Illumina HiSeq 2000. TCR beta cDNA libraries were prepared using 5'RACE template switching, which introduced a universal primer site and unique molecular identifiers. cDNA synthesis was primed from the TCR beta constant segment, followed by two successive PCR amplification steps. In the paper's pipeline: Reads were demultiplexed and grouped by UMI with MIGEC, and clonotypes were assembled and quantified with MiTCR. Only TCR cDNA sequences supported by at least two reads were kept to exclude erroneous sequences. The tcR package was used for downstream repertoire analysis, and clonotypes were matched across fractions by CDR3 nucleotide sequence plus V segment. Antigen specificity was annotated against VDJdb with VDJmatch, allowing one amino acid substitution in CDR3. After reprocessing by TCRdb, each CDR3 protein sequence is one entry, and no DNA is given. What appears here as the V and J calls and clone size reflects TCRdb's work, not the paper's. The sample's own table lists hundreds of thousands of distinct CDR3 sequences. In total, the top ten clones hold roughly 4.2% of the sample.

The CDR3 numbers 13 residues from cysteine through phenylalanine. No DNA is recorded. A commercial ELISA kit detecting HCMV-specific IgG in serum was used to determine HCMV serostatus. Peripheral blood mononuclear cells were isolated from blood by Ficoll density gradient centrifugation. Broad study findings and their caveats: In six donors, the dominant CD3+CD56+NKG2C+ clonotypes were among the top 10 CD8+ clonotypes and accounted for roughly 1.0-8% of CD8+ T cells. Those dominant clonotypes were again the most abundant among CD3+CD56-NKG2C+ cells in a few donors, at about 25-65%. Whether the expanded NKG2C-expressing T cell clones were specific for HCMV antigens remained unclear.

The source of this sequence is a woman between 18 and 75 years old in good health. The rearranged chain carries TRBV12-3 or TRBV12-4 and TRBJ1-2; TCRdb gives TRBD1 as the D gene, but with no DNA this cannot be confirmed. The sequenced material came from blood T cells: a sorted CD56 or NKG2C T cell subset, CD4+ or CD8+ T cells, or bulk PBMC T cells (not recorded which). The CDR3 here reads CASRGTGKGGYTF.